This TCR beta chain was sequenced for a study of chemoradiotherapy in HPV16-positive cancers. Across the study: Candidate HPV-specific T-cell clones and common TCR motifs came from functional assays in two HPV16-positive patients.

Assay used: immunoSEQ multiplex PCR; TCRdb lists only in-frame clones, some missing. Of about 31,000 clones listed, over 65% are singletons. Repeated repertoire sampling spanned the course of chemoradiotherapy. General observations from the study: Only a couple of HPV16-positive patients supplied the functional HPV-specificity definition. Candidate HPV-specific clones and E7-related TCR motifs grew in tumor during treatment.

This clone has a single count. The antigen remains undetermined. Per germline, CDR1 SGHTA and CDR2 FQGNSA. Trimming left V 5 bases short and J 0 bases short, with 8 bases between. This CDR3 has 14 amino acids. Sequencing used blood, obtained from a patient who underwent chemoradiotherapy. The chain uses TRBV7-2 and TRBJ2-1; no clear D. This clonotype originated in a human donor with HPV-associated anogenital cancer. This CDR3 is CASSPPSSYNEQFF. CDR3 nucleotide sequence: TGTGCCAGCAGCCCTCCAAGCTCCTACAATGAGCAGTTCTTC.